A few counts support the clone carrying this TCR beta chain. This sample is drawn from a study of OX40 agonist ivuxolimab in advanced cancers. Data came from immunoSEQ multiplex PCR; TCRdb stores just in-frame clones and leaves some out. The sample carries tens of thousands of clones, about 85% recorded once. The origin of this receptor is an adult with an advanced solid tumor such as melanoma, head and neck, liver or kidney cancer. This material consisted of CD4+ or CD8+ T cells sorted from blood, taken in a trial of the OX40 agonist ivuxolimab.

In DNA, the CDR3 is TGTGCCAGCACCCAGGGGGCGCAGGATGGCTACACCTTC. As protein: CASTQGAQDGYTF. The rearrangement joins TRBV7-9 to TRBJ1-2, with TRBD1 matching over 8 bases. Looked up from germline, CDR1 is SEHNR and CDR2 is FQNEAQ (reference sequence). The trim removed 7 bases at V and 6 bases at J, leaving 7 bases unmatched. The CDR3 length is 13 residues.